This section outlines one T cell receptor (beta chain) sequence together with its context. CDR3 length: 13 amino acids. CDR1 and CDR2 from the germline V gene are DFQATT and SNEGSKA (reference sequence). J was trimmed by 2 bases and V by 5 bases; bases with no gene match: 5. Unique molecular identifiers were incorporated into the prepared TCRbeta library. Each CDR3 protein gets one entry after TCRdb re-called the PCR reads with MiXCR. The sample has roughly 200,000 distinct CDR3 sequences, roughly 15% seen once. The data belong to a study of T-cell reconstitution after alpha-beta-depleted transplantation in children.

This TCR derives from a human donor who donated a stem cell graft to a child with acute lymphoblastic leukemia. Sequenced material: PBMCs from the stem cell graft donor, taken from the stem cell graft. This chain links TRBV20-1 with TRBJ1-1, with TRBD1 matching over 7 bases. CDR3 sequence: CSAQRDSNTEAFF. Here the CDR3 DNA reads TGCAGTGCTCAACGGGACAGCAACACTGAAGCTTTCTTT.